This entry lists 22 T cell receptor beta chains sequenced from one sample in a study of early T cells in non-severe SARS-CoV-2 infection. TCRdb re-analysed the 5' RACE reads in MiXCR, keeping a single row per CDR3 protein. The table records more than 95,000 distinct CDR3 sequences, roughly 15% of them present only once. The sample comprised whole blood. Receptors were obtained from an adult who was a healthcare worker with PCR-confirmed SARS-CoV-2 infection or an uninfected control (not recorded which).

V gene TRBV7-2 combines with J gene TRBJ2-5; no clear D gene. Germline CDR1 and CDR2: SGHTA and FQGNSA. V was shortened by 5 bases and J by 2 bases, with 9 bases between the two germline ends. CDR3 size: 13 residues. CDR3: CASSAARQETQYF. The CDR3 DNA is TGTGCCAGCAGCGCCGCGAGACAAGAGACCCAGTACTTC. The complete variable domain, with remaining parts taken from reference TRBV7-2 and TRBJ2-5, reads GAGVSQSPSNKVTEKGKDVELRCDPISGHTALYWYRQSLGQGLEFLIYFQGNSAPDKSGLPSDRFSAERTGGSVSTLTIQRTQQEDSAVYLCASSAARQETQYFGPGTRLLVL.

The chain employs TRBV7-2 and TRBJ1-3; D is ambiguous. V lost 1 base and J lost 0, with 10 bases in between. Germline CDR1 and CDR2: SGHTA and FQGNSA. There are 16 residues in the CDR3. CDR3 DNA: TGTGCCAGCAGCTTAGACCGGCCGCGCTCTGGAAACACCATATATTTT. This encodes CASSLDRPRSGNTIYF.

In its sample, this clonotype was seen many times. The rearrangement joins TRBV5-6 to TRBJ2-7; 8 positions match TRBD2. The CDR3 consists of 14 residues. CDR1 is SGHDT, CDR2 YYEEEE, per germline. V trimming: 0 bases; J trimming: 2 bases; junction bases outside the gene matches: 1. The CDR3 is CASSLGSGAYEQYF. CDR3 coding DNA: TGTGCCAGCAGCTTGGGTAGCGGGGCCTACGAGCAGTACTTC.

This clonotype was observed many times. The V gene is TRBV7-9, the J gene TRBJ1-6; the D gene is possibly TRBD1 (5 bases). The V end was cut by 1 base, the J end by 2 bases, with 6 bases between. Per germline, CDR1 SEHNR and CDR2 FQNEAQ (reference sequence). This CDR3 is 15 amino acids long. CDR3 nucleotide sequence: TGTGCCAGCAGCTTAGGGACACCCTATAATTCACCCCTCCACTTT. Its translation: CASSLGTPYNSPLHF.

This clonotype was observed a handful of times. This chain joins TRBV7-6 and TRBJ1-4; possible D gene TRBD1, 5 bases. Trimming took 1 base from V and 8 from J, leaving 14 bases between them. CDR3 size: 15 residues. In germline, CDR1 is SGHVS, CDR2 FNYEAQ. The CDR3 nucleotides are TGTGCCAGCAGCTTAGTGCTTCACAGGAAGGAAAAACTGTTTTTT. It specifies CASSLVLHRKEKLFF.

This clonotype was observed a handful of times. The V gene is TRBV9, the J gene TRBJ2-2; 11 nucleotides agree with TRBD1. V lost 4 bases and J lost 2; bases outside the gene matches: 13. The CDR3 has 19 amino acids. Germline loops: CDR1 SGDLS, CDR2 YYNGEE. The CDR3 DNA reads as TGTGCCAGCAGCACAACCCACCGGGGGACAGGGGGAAACACCGGGGAGCTGTTTTTT. Its protein product is CASSTTHRGTGGNTGELFF. The full variable domain, rest sourced from reference TRBV9 and TRBJ2-2, is DSGVTQTPKHLITATGQRVTLRCSPRSGDLSVYWYQQSLDQGLQFLIQYYNGEERAKGNILERFSAQQFPDLHSELNLSSLELGDSALYFCASSTTHRGTGGNTGELFFGEGSRLTVL.

This clonotype was counted at least ten times. The rearrangement joins TRBV7-2 to TRBJ1-2; possibly TRBD1 for D (5 bases). V was clipped by 2 bases and J by 8 bases, with 12 bases between them. The length of the CDR3 is 13 residues. Germline CDR1 reads SGHTA; CDR2 reads FQGNSA. The CDR3 DNA follows: TGTGCCAGCAGCTTATCCAGGGACGCGGGCTACACCTTC. This gives the protein CASSLSRDAGYTF.

This clonotype was picked up a small number of times. The gene calls are TRBV20-1 and TRBJ1-5; no reliable D call. The CDR3 has 15 amino acids. Deletions cut 2 bases from V and 6 bases from J, with 17 bases between. CDR1 and CDR2 from the germline V gene are DFQATT and SNEGSKA (reference sequence). CDR3 protein: CSARSAAGDGQPQHF. The CDR3 nucleotides are TGCAGTGCTAGATCGGCGGCAGGTGACGGTCAGCCCCAGCATTTT.

This clonotype was observed a few times. This chain uses TRBV6-1 with TRBJ2-7; maybe TRBD1 (5 bases). The CDR3 consists of 15 residues. The germline V gene encodes CDR1 MNHNS and CDR2 SASEGT. The V gene lost 5 bases and the J gene lost 1 base, with 15 bases spanning the gap. CDR3: CASSQSPAGSYEQYF. In nucleotides, the CDR3 is TGTGCCAGCAGTCAATCGCCGGCAGGGTCCTACGAGCAGTACTTC.

V and J are TRBV20-1 and TRBJ1-1; TRBD1 matches at 9 bases. Germline V gene sequence: CDR1 DFQATT, CDR2 SNEGSKA (reference sequence). CDR3 length: 14 amino acids. Trimming cost V 5 bases and J 2 bases; bases outside gene matches: 6. This CDR3 reads CSARPGQGNTEAFF. CDR3 coding DNA: TGCAGTGCTCGACCGGGACAGGGTAACACTGAAGCTTTCTTT.

This clonotype has only a few counts. The chain links TRBV27 to TRBJ1-4; tentatively, D is TRBD1 (5 bases). There are 17 residues in the CDR3. Germline V gene lookup returns CDR1 MNHEY and CDR2 SMNVEV (reference sequence). V lost 6 bases and J lost 1, with 18 bases in between. CDR3 in DNA: TGTGCCAGCAGCCCCCCCCGGGGCAGACAAACTAATGAAAAACTGTTTTTT. As protein: CASSPPRGRQTNEKLFF. The whole variable domain, remainder taken from reference TRBV27 and TRBJ1-4, is EAQVTQNPRYLITVTGKKLTVTCSQNMNHEYMSWYRQDPGLGLRQIYYSMNVEVTDKGDVPEGYKVSRKEKRNFPLILESPSPNQTSLYFCASSPPRGRQTNEKLFFGSGTQLSVL.

Only a few counts were recorded for this clonotype. This chain links TRBV14 with TRBJ2-1, with unresolved D. This CDR3 contains 13 residues. Germline assignment: CDR1 SGHDN and CDR2 FVKESK. V was shortened by 0 bases and J by 13 bases, with 13 bases between the two germline ends. The CDR3 region is CASSQDLADGQFF. The DNA for the CDR3 is TGTGCCAGCAGCCAAGATCTGGCGGATGGACAGTTCTTC.

In this sample, this clonotype turned up a few times. The chain couples TRBV7-9 to TRBJ1-2; D perhaps matches TRBD1 (5 bases). The V end lost 2 bases, the J end lost 3 bases, and 10 bases lay between the germline ends. The germline V gene has CDR1 SEHNR and CDR2 FQNEAQ (reference sequence). CDR3 length equals 14 residues. CDR3 bases: TGTGCCAGCAGCTTATCCCAGGGAGACTATGGCTACACCTTC. It translates to CASSLSQGDYGYTF.

The chain has TRBV4-3 and TRBJ1-2; a possible D gene is TRBD1 (5 bases). V was shortened by 1 base and J by 5 bases, with 11 bases between the two germline ends. The V gene's germline CDR1 is LGHNA and CDR2 YSLEER. The CDR3 is 14 amino acids. The CDR3 sequence is CASSQVEQAYGYTF. The CDR3 bases are TGCGCCAGCAGCCAAGTCGAACAGGCGTATGGCTACACCTTC.

The chain is built from TRBV6-4 and TRBJ2-3, with D possibly being TRBD2 (5 bases). Trimming removed 0 bases at V and 0 bases at J, with 19 bases between. Germline V CDR1 and CDR2: MRHNA, SNTAGT. The CDR3 extends over 19 amino acids. In DNA form, the CDR3 reads TGTGCCAGCAGTGACTCCTCTTCTTCTGCGGGCGTTAGCACAGATACGCAGTATTTT. Protein sequence: CASSDSSSSAGVSTDTQYF.

This chain joins TRBV2 and TRBJ2-1; weak D call: TRBD2 (5 bases). V was cut by 3 bases and J by 4 bases, with 13 bases left in between. Germline V gene data show CDR1 as SNHLY and CDR2 as FYNNEI. The CDR3 is made up of 15 amino acids. In nucleotides, the CDR3 is TGTGCCAGCAGTGACGGGGTAGCACGGTACAATGAGCAGTTCTTC. It specifies CASSDGVARYNEQFF.

This clonotype was observed a single time. The J gene is TRBJ1-5, the V gene TRBV10-3; no firm D call. Germline V gene sequence: CDR1 ENHRY, CDR2 SYGVKD. Trimming pared 0 bases from V and 5 bases from J, leaving 5 bases between. This CDR3 has 13 amino acids. The CDR3 DNA reads as TGTGCCATCAGTGAGTCTCCAGATCAGCCCCAGCATTTT. It encodes CAISESPDQPQHF.

CDR3 sequence: CASSEARRVKAFF. CDR3 DNA: TGTGCCAGCAGTGAAGCAAGAAGGGTGAAAGCTTTCTTT. J is TRBJ1-1 and V is TRBV2; D is unclear. The V gene's germline CDR1 is SNHLY and CDR2 FYNNEI. This CDR3 has 13 amino acids. Trimming cost V 0 bases and J 9 bases, with 11 bases left between them.

This chain links TRBV28 with TRBJ2-2; possibly TRBD1 for D (6 bases). The germline gives CDR1 MDHEN, CDR2 SYDVKM. The CDR3 consists of 15 residues. Trimming took off 1 base at V and 6 bases at J, with 12 bases between the two ends. The CDR3 bases are TGTGCCAGCAGTTTATTCCAGAACAGGGCCGGGGAGCTGTTTTTT. Protein: CASSLFQNRAGELFF.

The chain links TRBV4-1 to TRBJ2-3; D gene ambiguous. Trimming stripped 1 base from V and 2 bases from J, with 7 bases between. Germline-derived CDR1 and CDR2 are MGHRA and YSYEKL. CDR3 length equals 14 residues. The CDR3 DNA is TGCGCCAGCAGCCAAGTTCTCTACACAGATACGCAGTATTTT. It is translated as CASSQVLYTDTQYF.

The chain links TRBV3-1 to TRBJ1-1; D is uncertain. The CDR3 spans 15 residues. Germline-derived CDR1 and CDR2 are LGHDT and YNNKEL (reference sequence). V lost 0 bases and J lost 5, with 13 bases in between. The CDR3 reads CASSQDEGWMTEAFF. As DNA, the CDR3 is TGTGCCAGCAGCCAAGATGAGGGTTGGATGACTGAAGCTTTCTTT.

This clonotype was seen a handful of times. The chain is built from TRBV20-1 and TRBJ2-3, with D perhaps matching TRBD2 (5 bases). CDR3 length equals 13 residues. Per the germline V gene, CDR1 is DFQATT and CDR2 is SNEGSKA (reference sequence). Deletions cut 3 bases from V and 6 bases from J, with 13 bases between. The chain's CDR3 is CSASGTRTDTQYF. In DNA, the CDR3 is TGCAGTGCTAGTGGTACTAGGACCGATACGCAGTATTTT.